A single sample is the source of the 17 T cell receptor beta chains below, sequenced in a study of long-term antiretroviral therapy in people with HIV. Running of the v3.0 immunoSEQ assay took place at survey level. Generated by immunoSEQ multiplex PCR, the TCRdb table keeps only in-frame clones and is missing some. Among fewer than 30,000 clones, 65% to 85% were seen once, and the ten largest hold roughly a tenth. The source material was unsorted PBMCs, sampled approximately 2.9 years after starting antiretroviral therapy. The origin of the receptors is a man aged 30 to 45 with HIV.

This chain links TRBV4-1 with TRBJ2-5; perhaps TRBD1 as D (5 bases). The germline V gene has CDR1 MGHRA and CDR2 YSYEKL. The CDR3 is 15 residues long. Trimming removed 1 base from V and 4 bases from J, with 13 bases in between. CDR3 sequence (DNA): TGCGCCAGCAGCCAAGCCCTCTTGGGGCGAGAGACCCAGTACTTC. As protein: CASSQALLGRETQYF.

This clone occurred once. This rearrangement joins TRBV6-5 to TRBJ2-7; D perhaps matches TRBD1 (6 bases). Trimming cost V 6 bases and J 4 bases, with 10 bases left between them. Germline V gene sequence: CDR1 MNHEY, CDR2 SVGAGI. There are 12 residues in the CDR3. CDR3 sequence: CASSQQGYEQYF. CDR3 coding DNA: TGTGCCAGCAGCCAACAGGGATACGAGCAGTACTTC.

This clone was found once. The CDR3, as DNA: TGCGCCAGCAGCCAAGCTGAGGTTTCGTACGAGCAGTACTTC. This encodes CASSQAEVSYEQYF. The chain links TRBV4-1 to TRBJ2-7; D gene uncertain. This CDR3 comprises 14 residues. From germline, CDR1 is MGHRA and CDR2 YSYEKL. The germline V and J ends were trimmed by 1 base and 4 bases, with 11 bases remaining between them.

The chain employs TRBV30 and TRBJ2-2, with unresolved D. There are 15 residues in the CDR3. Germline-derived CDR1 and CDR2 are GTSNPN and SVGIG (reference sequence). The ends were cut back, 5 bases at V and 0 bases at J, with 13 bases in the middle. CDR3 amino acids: CAWGPGRPNTGELFF. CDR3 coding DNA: TGTGCCTGGGGCCCTGGCAGGCCGAACACCGGGGAGCTGTTTTTT.

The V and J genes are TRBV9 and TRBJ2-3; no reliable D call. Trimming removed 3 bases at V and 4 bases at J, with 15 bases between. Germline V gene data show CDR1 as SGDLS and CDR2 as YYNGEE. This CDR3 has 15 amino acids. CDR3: CASSAIEARADTQYF. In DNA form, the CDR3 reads TGTGCCAGCAGCGCTATAGAAGCTAGAGCAGATACGCAGTATTTT.

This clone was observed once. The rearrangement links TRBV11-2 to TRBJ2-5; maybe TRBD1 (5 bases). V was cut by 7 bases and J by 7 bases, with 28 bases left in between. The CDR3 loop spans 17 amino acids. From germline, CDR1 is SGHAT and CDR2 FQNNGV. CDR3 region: CASIFIRDSLYNGTQYF. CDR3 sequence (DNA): TGTGCCAGCATCTTCATCAGAGACAGTTTGTACAATGGGACCCAGTACTTC.

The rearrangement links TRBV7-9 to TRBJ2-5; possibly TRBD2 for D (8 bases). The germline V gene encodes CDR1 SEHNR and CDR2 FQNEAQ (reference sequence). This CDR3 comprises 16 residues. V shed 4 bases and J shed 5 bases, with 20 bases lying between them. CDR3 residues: CASSSPSGGGIETQYF. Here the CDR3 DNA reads TGTGCCAGCAGCTCCCCTTCGGGAGGGGGCATTGAGACCCAGTACTTC.

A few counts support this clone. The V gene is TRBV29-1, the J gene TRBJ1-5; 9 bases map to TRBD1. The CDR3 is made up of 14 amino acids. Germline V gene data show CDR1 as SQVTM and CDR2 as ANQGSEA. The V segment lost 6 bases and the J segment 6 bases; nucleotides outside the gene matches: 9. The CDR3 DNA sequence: TGCAGCGTCCACAGGGACAGGGTACGTCAGCCCCAGCATTTT. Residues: CSVHRDRVRQPQHF.

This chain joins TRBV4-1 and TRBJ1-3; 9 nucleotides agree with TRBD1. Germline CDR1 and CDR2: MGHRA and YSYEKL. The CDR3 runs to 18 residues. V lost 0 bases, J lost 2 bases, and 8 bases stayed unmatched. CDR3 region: CASSQERLWDRAGNTIYF. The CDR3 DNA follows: TGCGCCAGCAGCCAAGAACGCCTTTGGGACAGGGCTGGAAACACCATATATTTT.

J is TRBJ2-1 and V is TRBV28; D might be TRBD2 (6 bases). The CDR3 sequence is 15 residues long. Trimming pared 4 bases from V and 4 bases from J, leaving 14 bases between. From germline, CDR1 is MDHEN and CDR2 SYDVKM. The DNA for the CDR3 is TGTGCCAGCAGTTCCCGGACTAACAATTACAATGAGCAGTTCTTC. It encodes CASSSRTNNYNEQFF.

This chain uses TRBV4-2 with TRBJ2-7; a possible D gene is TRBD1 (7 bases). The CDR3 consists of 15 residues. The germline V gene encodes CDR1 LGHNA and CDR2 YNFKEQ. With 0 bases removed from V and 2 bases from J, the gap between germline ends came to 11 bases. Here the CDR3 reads CASSQDGGGPYEQYF. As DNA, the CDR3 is TGTGCCAGCAGCCAAGATGGAGGGGGCCCCTACGAGCAGTACTTC.

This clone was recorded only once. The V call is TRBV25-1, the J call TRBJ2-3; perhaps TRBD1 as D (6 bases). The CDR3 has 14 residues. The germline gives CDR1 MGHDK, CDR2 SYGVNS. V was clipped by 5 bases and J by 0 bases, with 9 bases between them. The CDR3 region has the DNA TGTGCCAGCAGTTGGACAGCTAGCACAGATACGCAGTATTTT. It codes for CASSWTASTDTQYF.

This CDR3 reads CASSLGEGNTGELFF. The DNA of the CDR3 is TGCGCCAGCAGCCTCGGGGAGGGGAACACCGGGGAGCTGTTTTTT. V is TRBV4-3 and J is TRBJ2-2; 7 nucleotides agree with TRBD2. After removal of 4 bases from V and 1 base from J, the junction contained 3 bases not matched to a gene. Germline CDR1 is LGHNA and CDR2 is YSLEER. This CDR3 spans 15 amino acids.

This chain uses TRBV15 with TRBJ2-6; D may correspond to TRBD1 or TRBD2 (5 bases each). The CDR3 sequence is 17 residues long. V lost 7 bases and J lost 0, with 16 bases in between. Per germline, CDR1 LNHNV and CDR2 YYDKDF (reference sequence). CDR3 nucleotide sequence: TGTGCCACCAACTGGGGACGGTTTCTCTCTGGGGCCAACGTCCTGACTTTC. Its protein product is CATNWGRFLSGANVLTF.

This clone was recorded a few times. CDR3 sequence: CASSLRGTGELFF. CDR3 nucleotide sequence: TGTGCCAGCAGTTTGAGGGGGACCGGGGAGCTGTTTTTT. The V call is TRBV28, the J call TRBJ2-2; TRBD1 might be the D (6 bases). Trimming pared 3 bases from V and 5 bases from J, leaving 7 bases between. The CDR3 extends over 13 amino acids. Germline V CDR1 and CDR2: MDHEN, SYDVKM.

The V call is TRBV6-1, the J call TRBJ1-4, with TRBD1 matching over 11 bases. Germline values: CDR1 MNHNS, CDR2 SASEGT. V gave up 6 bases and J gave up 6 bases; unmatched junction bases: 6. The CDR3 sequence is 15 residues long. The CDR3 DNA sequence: TGTGCCAGCAGGGGGACAGGGGGATCGGATGAAAAACTGTTTTTT. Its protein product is CASRGTGGSDEKLFF.

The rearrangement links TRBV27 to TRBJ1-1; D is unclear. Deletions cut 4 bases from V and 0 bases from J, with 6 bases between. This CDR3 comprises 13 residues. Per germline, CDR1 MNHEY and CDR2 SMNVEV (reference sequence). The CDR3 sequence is CASSSEMNTEAFF. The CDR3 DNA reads TGTGCCAGCAGTTCGGAAATGAACACTGAAGCTTTCTTT.